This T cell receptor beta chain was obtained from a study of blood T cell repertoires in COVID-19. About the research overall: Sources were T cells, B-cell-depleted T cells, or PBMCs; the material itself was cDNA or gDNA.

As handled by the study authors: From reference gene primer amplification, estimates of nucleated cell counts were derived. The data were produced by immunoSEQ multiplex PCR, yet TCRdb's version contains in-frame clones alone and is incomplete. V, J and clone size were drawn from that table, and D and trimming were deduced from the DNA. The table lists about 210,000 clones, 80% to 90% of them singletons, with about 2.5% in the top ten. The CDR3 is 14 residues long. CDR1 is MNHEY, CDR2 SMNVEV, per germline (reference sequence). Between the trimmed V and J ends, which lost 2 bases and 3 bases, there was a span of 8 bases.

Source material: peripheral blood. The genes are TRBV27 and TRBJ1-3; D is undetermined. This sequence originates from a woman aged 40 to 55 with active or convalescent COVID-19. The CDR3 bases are TGTGCCAGCAGTTTAGGAGGGCATGGAAACACCATATATTTT. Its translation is CASSLGGHGNTIYF.